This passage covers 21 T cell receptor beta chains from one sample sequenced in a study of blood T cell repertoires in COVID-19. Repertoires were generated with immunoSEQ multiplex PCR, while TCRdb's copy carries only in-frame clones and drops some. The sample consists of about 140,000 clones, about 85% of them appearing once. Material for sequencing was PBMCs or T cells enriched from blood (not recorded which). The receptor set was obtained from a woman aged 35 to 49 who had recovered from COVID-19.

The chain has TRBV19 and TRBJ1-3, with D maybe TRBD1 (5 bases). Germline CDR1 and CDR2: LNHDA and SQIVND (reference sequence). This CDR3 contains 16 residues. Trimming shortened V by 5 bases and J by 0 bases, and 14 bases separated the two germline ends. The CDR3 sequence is CASSGAAVSSGNTIYF. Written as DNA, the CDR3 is TGTGCCAGTAGTGGGGCAGCCGTTAGCTCTGGAAACACCATATATTTT.

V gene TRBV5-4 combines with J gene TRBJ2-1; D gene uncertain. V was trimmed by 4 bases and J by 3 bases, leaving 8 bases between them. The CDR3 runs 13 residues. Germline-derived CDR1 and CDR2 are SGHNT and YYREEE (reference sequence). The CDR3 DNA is TGTGCCAGCAGCGGCGGTGACTACAATGAGCAGTTCTTC. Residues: CASSGGDYNEQFF.

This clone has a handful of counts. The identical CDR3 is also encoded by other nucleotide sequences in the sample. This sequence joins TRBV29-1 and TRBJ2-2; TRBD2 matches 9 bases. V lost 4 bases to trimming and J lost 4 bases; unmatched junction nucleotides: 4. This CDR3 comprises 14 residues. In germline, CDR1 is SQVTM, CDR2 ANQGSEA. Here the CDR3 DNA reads TGCAGCGTTGTAGCGGGAGTGCCCACCGGGGAGCTGTTTTTT. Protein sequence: CSVVAGVPTGELFF.

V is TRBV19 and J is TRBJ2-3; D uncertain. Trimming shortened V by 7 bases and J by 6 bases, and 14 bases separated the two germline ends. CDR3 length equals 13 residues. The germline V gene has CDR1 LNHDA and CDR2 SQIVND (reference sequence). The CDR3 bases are TGTGCCAGTACCGTAGATAGCATGGATACGCAGTATTTT. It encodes CASTVDSMDTQYF.

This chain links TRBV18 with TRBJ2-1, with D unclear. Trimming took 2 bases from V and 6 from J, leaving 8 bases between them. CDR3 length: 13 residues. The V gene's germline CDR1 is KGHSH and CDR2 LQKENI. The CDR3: CASSPIPSNEQFF. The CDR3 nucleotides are TGTGCCAGCTCACCAATACCGAGCAATGAGCAGTTCTTC. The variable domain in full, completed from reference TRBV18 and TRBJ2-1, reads NAGVMQNPRHLVRRRGQEARLRCSPMKGHSHVYWYRQLPEEGLKFMVYLQKENIIDESGMPKERFSAEFPKEGPSILRIQQVVRGDSAAYFCASSPIPSNEQFFGPGTRLTVL.

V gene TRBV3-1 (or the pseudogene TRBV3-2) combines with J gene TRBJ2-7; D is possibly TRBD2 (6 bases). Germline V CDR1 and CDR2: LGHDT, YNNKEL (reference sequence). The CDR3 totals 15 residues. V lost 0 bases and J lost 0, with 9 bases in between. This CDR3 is CASSQDRGFSYEQYF. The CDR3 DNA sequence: TGTGCCAGCAGCCAAGACCGGGGGTTCTCCTACGAGCAGTACTTC.

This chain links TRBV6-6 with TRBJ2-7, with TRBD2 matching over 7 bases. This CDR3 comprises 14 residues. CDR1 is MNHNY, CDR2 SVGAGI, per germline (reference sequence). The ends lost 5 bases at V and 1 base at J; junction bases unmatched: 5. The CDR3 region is CASSRDYASYEQYF. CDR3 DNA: TGTGCCAGCAGTCGGGACTACGCATCCTACGAGCAGTACTTC.

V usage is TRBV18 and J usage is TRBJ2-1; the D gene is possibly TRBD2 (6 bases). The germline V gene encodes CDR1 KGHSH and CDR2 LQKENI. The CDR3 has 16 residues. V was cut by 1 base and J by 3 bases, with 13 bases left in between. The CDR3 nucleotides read TGTGCCAGCTCACCACAAGGGGAGGCTGGCTACAATGAGCAGTTCTTC. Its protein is CASSPQGEAGYNEQFF. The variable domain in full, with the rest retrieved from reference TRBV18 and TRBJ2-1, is NAGVMQNPRHLVRRRGQEARLRCSPMKGHSHVYWYRQLPEEGLKFMVYLQKENIIDESGMPKERFSAEFPKEGPSILRIQQVVRGDSAAYFCASSPQGEAGYNEQFFGPGTRLTVL.

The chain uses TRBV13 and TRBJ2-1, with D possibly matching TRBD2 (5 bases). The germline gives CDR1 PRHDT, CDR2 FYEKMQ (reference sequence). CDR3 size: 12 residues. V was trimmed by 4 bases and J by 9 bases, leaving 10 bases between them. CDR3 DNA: TGTGCCAGCAGCTCTCTAGCCGCTGAGCAGTTCTTC. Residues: CASSSLAAEQFF.

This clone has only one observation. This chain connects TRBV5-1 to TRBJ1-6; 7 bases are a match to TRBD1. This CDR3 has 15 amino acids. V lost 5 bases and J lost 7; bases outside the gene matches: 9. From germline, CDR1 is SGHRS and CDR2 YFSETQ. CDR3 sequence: CASSPGGTVNSPLHF. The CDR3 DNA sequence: TGCGCCAGCAGTCCGGGGGGGACAGTAAATTCACCCCTCCACTTT.

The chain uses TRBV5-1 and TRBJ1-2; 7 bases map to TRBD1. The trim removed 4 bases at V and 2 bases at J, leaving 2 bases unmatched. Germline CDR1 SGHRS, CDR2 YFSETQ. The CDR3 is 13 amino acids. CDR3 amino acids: CASSPGQNYGYTF. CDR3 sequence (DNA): TGCGCCAGCAGCCCGGGACAGAACTATGGCTACACCTTC.

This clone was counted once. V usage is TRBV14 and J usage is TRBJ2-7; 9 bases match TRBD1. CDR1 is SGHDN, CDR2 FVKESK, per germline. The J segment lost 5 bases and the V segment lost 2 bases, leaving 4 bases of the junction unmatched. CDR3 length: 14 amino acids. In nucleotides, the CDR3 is TGTGCCAGCAGCCAAACCGGGACAGGGAACGAGCAGTACTTC. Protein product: CASSQTGTGNEQYF.

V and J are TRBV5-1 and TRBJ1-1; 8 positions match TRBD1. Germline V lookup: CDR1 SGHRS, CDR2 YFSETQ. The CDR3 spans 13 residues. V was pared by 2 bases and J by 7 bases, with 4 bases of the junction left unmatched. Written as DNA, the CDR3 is TGCGCCAGCAGCTTCGGGGGGACAGGTGAAGCTTTCTTT. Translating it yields CASSFGGTGEAFF.

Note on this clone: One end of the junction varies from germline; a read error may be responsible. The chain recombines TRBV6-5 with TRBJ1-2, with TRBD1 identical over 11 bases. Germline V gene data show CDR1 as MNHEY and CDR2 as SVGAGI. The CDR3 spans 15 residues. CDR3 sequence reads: CASSNSWDRGDGYTF. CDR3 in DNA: TGTGCCAGCAGTAACTCGTGGGACAGGGGGGATGGCTACACCTTC.

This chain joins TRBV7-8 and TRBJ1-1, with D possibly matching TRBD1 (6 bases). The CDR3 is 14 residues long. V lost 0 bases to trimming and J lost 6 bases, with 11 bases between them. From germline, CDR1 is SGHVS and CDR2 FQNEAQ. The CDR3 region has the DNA TGTGCCAGCAGCTTAGCGGGGACACACGCTGAAGCTTTCTTT. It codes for CASSLAGTHAEAFF.

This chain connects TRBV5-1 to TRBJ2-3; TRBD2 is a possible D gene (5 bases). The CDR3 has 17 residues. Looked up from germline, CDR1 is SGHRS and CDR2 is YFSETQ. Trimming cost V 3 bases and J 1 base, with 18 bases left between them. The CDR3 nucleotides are TGCGCCAGCAGCTCCAAAACACTCCAGGAGGGCACAGATACGCAGTATTTT. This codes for CASSSKTLQEGTDTQYF.

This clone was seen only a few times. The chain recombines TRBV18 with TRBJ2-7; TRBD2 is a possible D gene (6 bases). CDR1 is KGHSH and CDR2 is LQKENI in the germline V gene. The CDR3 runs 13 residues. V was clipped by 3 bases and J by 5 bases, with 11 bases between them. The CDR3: CASSPRGDHEQYF. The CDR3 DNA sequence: TGTGCCAGCTCACCTCGCGGGGACCACGAGCAGTACTTC.

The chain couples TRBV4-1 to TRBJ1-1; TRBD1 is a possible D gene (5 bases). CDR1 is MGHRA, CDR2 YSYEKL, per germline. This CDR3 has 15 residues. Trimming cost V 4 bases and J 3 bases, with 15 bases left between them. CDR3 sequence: CASSLAVAGDTEAFF. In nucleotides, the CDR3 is TGCGCCAGCAGCCTCGCAGTTGCGGGGGACACTGAAGCTTTCTTT.

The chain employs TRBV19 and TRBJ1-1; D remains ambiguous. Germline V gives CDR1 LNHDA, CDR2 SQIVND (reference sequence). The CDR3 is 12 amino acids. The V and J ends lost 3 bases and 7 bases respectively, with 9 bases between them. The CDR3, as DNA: TGTGCCAGTAGTATGGGTGGGAGTGAAGCTTTCTTT. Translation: CASSMGGSEAFF.

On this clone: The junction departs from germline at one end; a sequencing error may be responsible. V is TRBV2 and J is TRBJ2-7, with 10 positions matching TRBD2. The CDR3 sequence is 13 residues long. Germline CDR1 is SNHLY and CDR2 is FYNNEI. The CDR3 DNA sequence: TGTGCCAGCAGTCGAGAGATAGCGGGAGGAAGTCGCTTC. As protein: CASSREIAGGSRF.

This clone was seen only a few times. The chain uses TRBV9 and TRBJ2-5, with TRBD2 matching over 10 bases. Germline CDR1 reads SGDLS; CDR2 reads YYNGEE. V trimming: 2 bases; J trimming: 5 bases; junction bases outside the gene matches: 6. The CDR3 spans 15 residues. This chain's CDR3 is CASSVIAGGGETQYF. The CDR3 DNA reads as TGTGCCAGCAGCGTCATAGCGGGGGGAGGTGAGACCCAGTACTTC.